This is a list of T cell receptor beta chains from one sample in a study of blood T cell repertoires in COVID-19. TCRdb keeps only in-frame clones here, not all; method: immunoSEQ multiplex PCR. The sample comprises about 150,000 clones, about 83% of which are singletons, and 4.5% to 6% rests with the top ten. The material sequenced was PBMCs or T cells enriched from blood (not recorded which). All receptors derive from a woman aged 50 to 65 who had been exposed to COVID-19. CDR3s include the opening cysteine and the closing phenylalanine or tryptophan. Fields, in order: V gene, clone size, D gene, J gene, CDR3 protein, CDR3 DNA. The D gene is left open where the match is weak. The size of a clone is reported for some rows only, either as once, few or many, or as a class for expanded clones.

>TRBV19|-|-|TRBJ1-2
CASSIWAPNQAYGYTF
TGTGCCAGTAGTATATGGGCGCCCAATCAAGCTTATGGCTACACCTTC
>TRBV11-2|-|TRBD2|TRBJ2-5
CASSSSGTIQETQYF
TGTGCCAGCAGCTCATCTGGGACTATCCAAGAGACCCAGTACTTC
>TRBV9|-|TRBD1|TRBJ2-3
CASSARDRSTDTQYF
TGTGCCAGCAGCGCACGGGACAGGAGCACAGATACGCAGTATTTT
>TRBV28|-|TRBD1|TRBJ2-2
CASSLWDRGYGELFF
TGTGCCAGCAGTTTATGGGACAGGGGATACGGGGAGCTGTTTTTT
>TRBV5-1|-|-|TRBJ2-3
CASKESDWSSDTQYF
TGCGCCAGCAAGGAGTCCGACTGGTCGTCCGATACGCAGTATTTT
>TRBV19|-|TRBD1|TRBJ2-5
CASSNTGGETQYF
TGTGCCAGTAGTAACACAGGGGGAGAGACCCAGTACTTC
>TRBV19|-|-|TRBJ2-6
CASSIGGRVPKANVLTF
TGTGCCAGTAGTATAGGAGGGCGGGTGCCTAAGGCCAACGTCCTGACTTTC
>TRBV6-2/TRBV6-3|-|TRBD1|TRBJ1-5
CASSQHSGTANQPQHF
TGTGCCAGCAGCCAACACTCCGGGACAGCCAATCAGCCCCAGCATTTT
>TRBV9|-|TRBD1|TRBJ1-3
CASSVTDRGPGNTIYF
TGTGCCAGCAGCGTGACTGACAGGGGGCCTGGAAACACCATATATTTT
>TRBV18|-|TRBD1|TRBJ1-1
CASSPQIFSGTGGRRYTEAFF
TGTGCCAGCTCACCACAAATTTTCTCCGGGACAGGGGGTAGACGGTACACTGAAGCTTTCTTT
>TRBV10-1|-|-|TRBJ2-5
CASSESGGLQETQYF
TGCGCCAGCAGTGAGTCCGGGGGGCTGCAAGAGACCCAGTACTTC
>TRBV19|-|TRBD2|TRBJ2-1
CASSIAGGNNEQFF
TGTGCCAGTAGTATAGCGGGAGGTAACAATGAGCAGTTCTTC
>TRBV20-1|-|-|TRBJ2-7
CSASSIAEGTGEQYF
TGCAGTGCTAGTTCCATCGCAGAAGGAACGGGCGAGCAGTACTTC
>TRBV6-5|-|-|TRBJ1-4
CASSYSGATNEKLFF
TGTGCCAGCAGTTACTCGGGAGCAACTAATGAAAAACTGTTTTTT
>TRBV18|-|TRBD1|TRBJ1-1
CASSPLDREGEAFF
TGTGCCAGCTCACCATTGGACAGGGAAGGAGAAGCTTTCTTT
>TRBV5-5|-|-|TRBJ1-5
CASSLGDSRRWPQHF
TGTGCCAGCAGCTTGGGGGACTCTAGGAGGTGGCCCCAGCATTTT
>TRBV29-1|-|-|TRBJ2-2
CSVVGSAGELFF
TGCAGCGTTGTCGGGAGCGCCGGGGAGCTGTTTTTT
>TRBV7-9|once|-|TRBJ1-2
CASSPGEAREREGYTF
TGTGCCAGCAGCCCGGGGGAGGCCCGTGAACGTGAGGGCTACACCTTC
>TRBV5-1|-|-|TRBJ1-3
CASSAAGGNTIYF
TGCGCCAGCAGCGCGGCCGGGGGGAACACCATATATTTT
>TRBV11-2|-|TRBD1|TRBJ2-3
CASSLGFGTGISTDTQYF
TGTGCCAGCAGCTTAGGGTTCGGGACAGGGATTAGCACAGATACGCAGTATTTT
>TRBV11-3|-|TRBD2|TRBJ2-3
CASSLDRASGGITDTQYF
TGTGCCAGCAGCTTAGATCGCGCTAGCGGGGGGATCACAGATACGCAGTATTTT
>TRBV14|-|TRBD2|TRBJ2-2
CASSQDWLAGGLNTGELFF
TGTGCCAGCAGCCAAGATTGGCTAGCGGGGGGTCTAAACACCGGGGAGCTGTTTTTT